The rows below give T cell receptor beta chains drawn from one sample of a study of blood T cell repertoires in COVID-19. Data came from immunoSEQ multiplex PCR; TCRdb stores just in-frame clones and leaves some out. The data contain around 160,000 clones, 65% to 90% of them singletons. Sequencing was performed on peripheral blood. The receptor source for this set is a man in his fifties or sixties with acute or convalescent COVID-19. CDR3s include the opening cysteine and the closing phenylalanine or tryptophan. The D gene is left open where the match is weak. The listing skips clone size in some rows; elsewhere it reads once, few, many or a size class.

len,v_gene,j_gene,abundance,d_gene,CDR3aa,CDR3nt
15,TRBV2,TRBJ1-5,.,.,CASSAQPRGNQPQHF,TGTGCCAGCAGTGCCCAGCCGCGGGGCAATCAGCCCCAGCATTTT
14,TRBV3-1/TRBV3-2,TRBJ2-7,once,TRBD1,CASSQVQGAPEQYF,TGTGCCAGCAGCCAGGTGCAGGGGGCACCCGAGCAGTACTTC
16,TRBV4-2,TRBJ1-5,.,TRBD1,CASSQGTTGANQPQHF,TGTGCCAGCAGCCAAGGGACGACAGGGGCAAATCAGCCCCAGCATTTT
13,TRBV28,TRBJ2-1,.,.,CASSLSYGNEQFF,TGTGCCAGCAGTTTGAGCTATGGCAATGAGCAGTTCTTC
15,TRBV15,TRBJ2-7,.,TRBD2,CATAPWREGTYEQYF,TGTGCCACCGCTCCTTGGAGGGAGGGGACCTACGAGCAGTACTTC
16,TRBV16,TRBJ1-3,.,TRBD1,CASSQSGQGAGNTIYF,TGTGCCAGCAGCCAATCTGGACAGGGTGCCGGAAACACCATATATTTT
14,TRBV3-1/TRBV3-2,TRBJ1-1,.,TRBD1,CASSQGTGGTEAFF,TGTGCCAGCAGCCAAGGGACAGGGGGTACTGAAGCTTTCTTT
16,TRBV2,TRBJ1-2,few,.,CASTSGTKKALYGYTF,TGTGCCAGCACCTCCGGGACTAAAAAGGCATTATATGGCTACACCTTC
15,TRBV10-3,TRBJ2-1,.,TRBD2,CAISELGGSKNEQFF,TGTGCCATCAGTGAGCTAGGCGGGAGTAAGAATGAGCAGTTCTTC
16,TRBV6-5,TRBJ1-3,.,.,CASSYGGANSGNTIYF,TGTGCCAGCAGTTACGGAGGGGCGAACTCTGGAAACACCATATATTTT
13,TRBV19,TRBJ1-2,once,.,CASRKQVNYGYTF,TGTGCCAGCCGTAAGCAGGTTAACTATGGCTACACCTTC
15,TRBV28,TRBJ2-7,.,.,CASSRADSRGYEQYF,TGTGCCAGCAGCAGGGCCGACTCCAGAGGCTACGAGCAGTACTTC
15,TRBV7-6,TRBJ2-1,.,TRBD2,CASSLGGAGASEQFF,TGTGCCAGCAGCTTAGGTGGAGCGGGAGCTAGTGAGCAGTTCTTC
14,TRBV5-1,TRBJ1-1,.,.,CASSLVRGYTEAFF,TGCGCCAGCAGCTTGGTAAGGGGTTACACTGAAGCTTTCTTT
19,TRBV4-1,TRBJ1-3,.,TRBD1,CASSPRDRVSVGLGNTIYF,TGCGCCAGCAGCCCTCGGGACAGGGTTTCGGTCGGGCTGGGAAACACCATATATTTT
11,TRBV10-3,TRBJ1-3,few,.,CAVQGGNTIYF,TGTGCCGTCCAGGGGGGAAACACCATATATTTT
14,TRBV3-1/TRBV3-2,TRBJ2-7,.,TRBD1,CASSPGQGAGEQYF,TGTGCCAGCAGCCCGGGACAGGGGGCGGGCGAGCAGTACTTC
15,TRBV27,TRBJ2-7,.,TRBD2,CASSWGSGRGYEQYF,TGTGCCAGCAGTTGGGGGAGCGGGAGGGGCTACGAGCAGTACTTC
12,TRBV5-1,TRBJ2-7,.,.,CASSLVGYEQYF,TGCGCCAGCAGCTTAGTCGGCTACGAGCAGTACTTC
14,TRBV5-1,TRBJ1-1,.,.,CASSFRGEGTEAFF,TGCGCCAGCAGCTTTCGGGGGGAAGGCACTGAAGCTTTCTTT
15,TRBV28,TRBJ2-1,.,.,CASRGRGSSYNEQFF,TGTGCCAGCAGGGGAAGGGGGAGCTCCTACAATGAGCAGTTCTTC
16,TRBV5-1,TRBJ1-4,few,.,CASSSQGRGSNEKLFF,TGCGCCAGCAGCTCCCAAGGCCGCGGGTCTAATGAAAAACTGTTTTTT
13,TRBV2,TRBJ1-2,once,.,CASRGRGSYGYTF,TGTGCCAGCAGAGGGAGGGGGAGCTATGGCTACACCTTC
13,TRBV12-3/TRBV12-4,TRBJ1-4,.,.,CASSLGANEKLFF,TGTGCCAGCAGTTTAGGTGCGAATGAAAAACTGTTTTTT
16,TRBV28,TRBJ1-6,.,.,CASTLAEWAGNSPLHF,TGTGCCAGCACCCTTGCGGAGTGGGCGGGTAATTCACCCCTCCACTTT
13,TRBV13,TRBJ2-7,once,.,CASSSTGFYEQYF,TGTGCCAGCAGCTCGACGGGGTTCTACGAGCAGTACTTC
15,TRBV5-1,TRBJ1-2,.,.,CASSLARFTIYGYTF,TGCGCCAGCAGCTTGGCGAGATTTACGATCTATGGCTACACCTTC
15,TRBV28,TRBJ1-1,.,.,CASSIITGIHTEAFF,TGTGCCAGCAGCATCATTACAGGGATACACACTGAAGCTTTCTTT
15,TRBV27,TRBJ1-6,.,.,CASSRPGGRNSPLHF,TGTGCCAGCAGCCGCCCCGGGGGGAGGAATTCACCCCTCCACTTT
14,TRBV6-4,TRBJ1-6,.,.,CASSEWGVNSPLHF,TGTGCCAGCAGTGAGTGGGGGGTGAATTCACCCCTCCACTTT
15,TRBV28,TRBJ2-1,.,.,CASSPAGGRRNEQFF,TGTGCCAGCAGCCCGGCAGGGGGGCGGAGGAATGAGCAGTTCTTC
11,TRBV28,TRBJ2-4,few,.,CASLQGNIQYF,TGTGCCAGCTTACAGGGTAACATTCAGTACTTC
14,TRBV7-3,TRBJ2-5,.,TRBD1,CASSLYGTDETQYF,TGTGCCAGCAGCTTATACGGGACAGACGAGACCCAGTACTTC